This is a list of T cell receptor beta chains from one sample in a study of CD8 T cells in ankylosing spondylitis. Each CDR3 protein gets one entry after TCRdb re-called the 5' RACE reads with MiXCR. The data show around 130,000 distinct CDR3 sequences, 6.5% to 9% seen once. The sequencing sample was made of blood, either unsorted or a sorted T cell fraction (not recorded which). The receptor source for this set is a male donor with ankylosing spondylitis or in good health (not recorded which). Each CDR3 is given with its conserved first and last residue. D genes are given only for firm matches. Size is stated for part of the rows, as once, few or many counts, or as a class when the clone is expanded.

clone_size	d_call	v_call	j_call	cdr3_aa	cdr3_nt
many	.	TRBV7-8	TRBJ1-2	CASTPTGQSDGYTF	TGTGCCAGCACCCCGACCGGACAGAGTGATGGCTACACCTTC
many	TRBD1	TRBV10-3	TRBJ2-3	CAISEGQGVLRDTQYF	TGTGCCATCAGTGAGGGACAGGGGGTTCTTCGGGATACGCAGTATTTT
few	.	TRBV11-2	TRBJ1-1	CASSLGTGPPGVNTEAFF	TGTGCCAGCAGCTTAGGAACGGGGCCCCCCGGGGTGAACACTGAAGCTTTCTTT
.	TRBD1	TRBV19	TRBJ1-5	CASSVRQGAVQPQHF	TGTGCCAGTAGTGTGAGACAGGGGGCCGTTCAGCCCCAGCATTTT
many	.	TRBV4-1	TRBJ1-1	CASGPSPSGRGNTEAFF	TGCGCCAGCGGACCCTCCCCCTCCGGTAGGGGAAACACTGAAGCTTTCTTT
many	.	TRBV20-1	TRBJ2-2	CSAIYGQSRNGELFF	TGCAGTGCTATTTATGGGCAATCAAGGAACGGGGAGCTGTTTTTT
many	TRBD1	TRBV5-1	TRBJ1-1	CASSLVQGGVVAFF	TGCGCCAGCAGCTTGGTTCAGGGGGGGGTCGTAGCTTTCTTT
many	.	TRBV5-6	TRBJ1-2	CASSLQRLNNYGYTF	TGTGCCAGCAGCTTGCAGCGGTTGAATAACTATGGCTACACCTTC
many	.	TRBV12-3/TRBV12-4	TRBJ2-5	CASSLSRRETQYF	TGTGCCAGCAGTTTATCCAGGCGGGAGACCCAGTACTTC
many	.	TRBV12-3/TRBV12-4	TRBJ2-2	CASSRDRRNTGELFF	TGTGCCAGCAGTCGCGACAGGAGGAACACCGGGGAGCTGTTTTTT
many	TRBD2	TRBV15	TRBJ2-1	CATSYTVTSGGANEQFF	TGTGCCACCAGCTATACCGTGACTAGCGGGGGGGCCAATGAGCAGTTCTTC
many	.	TRBV7-9	TRBJ2-7	CASSLVPGSSSEQYF	TGTGCCAGCAGCTTAGTTCCGGGATCGTCGTCCGAGCAGTACTTC
.	TRBD1	TRBV20-1	TRBJ1-2	CSARDEDRELHGYTF	TGCAGTGCTAGAGATGAGGACAGGGAGTTACATGGCTACACCTTC
many	.	TRBV5-1	TRBJ2-2	CASSQGGGFVEELFF	TGCGCCAGCAGCCAGGGGGGGGGCTTCGTCGAGGAGCTGTTTTTT
many	TRBD1	TRBV5-1	TRBJ2-7	CASRPWTGDSSYEQYF	TGCGCCAGCAGGCCTTGGACAGGCGATTCCTCCTACGAGCAGTACTTC
many	.	TRBV5-1	TRBJ2-2	CASSLSSSAGELFF	TGCGCCAGCAGCTTGAGCTCTAGCGCCGGGGAGCTGTTTTTT
many	TRBD1	TRBV29-1	TRBJ2-7	CSVEKGQGYYEQYF	TGCAGCGTTGAAAAGGGACAGGGATACTACGAGCAGTACTTC
many	.	TRBV7-9	TRBJ1-1	CASSPIANTEAFF	TGTGCCAGCAGCCCGATTGCGAACACTGAAGCTTTCTTT
many	.	TRBV9	TRBJ2-7	CASSVAGTSYEQYF	TGTGCCAGCAGCGTTGCCGGGACCTCCTACGAGCAGTACTTC
many	.	TRBV5-1	TRBJ2-1	CASSLQGRGTNEQFF	TGCGCCAGCAGCTTGCAGGGGAGGGGTACGAATGAGCAGTTCTTC
many	.	TRBV5-8	TRBJ1-2	CASTLAERGYTF	TGTGCCAGCACCTTGGCCGAACGAGGCTACACCTTC
many	TRBD1	TRBV5-5	TRBJ2-1	CASSRRGTGNVNEQFF	TGTGCCAGCAGCCGCCGGGGGACAGGGAATGTGAATGAGCAGTTCTTC
many	TRBD2	TRBV10-3	TRBJ2-3	CAINSGTTDTQYF	TGTGCCATCAATAGCGGGACCACAGATACGCAGTATTTT
.	TRBD1	TRBV30	TRBJ1-5	CAARTGDSPQHF	TGTGCCGCTCGGACAGGGGATTCGCCCCAGCATTTT
many	.	TRBV20-1	TRBJ1-3	CSARVFGGEGPGNTIYF	TGCAGTGCTAGAGTCTTCGGGGGAGAGGGGCCTGGAAACACCATATATTTT
many	TRBD1	TRBV20-1	TRBJ2-1	CSADEPGTGGDEQFF	TGCAGTGCCGATGAACCCGGGACAGGGGGCGATGAGCAGTTCTTC
few	.	TRBV7-3	TRBJ2-2	CASSLSVGTRMSAGELFF	TGTGCCAGCAGCCTCTCAGTAGGGACTCGAATGAGCGCCGGGGAGCTGTTTTTT
many	.	TRBV29-1	TRBJ1-2	CSVVIQGGWGYTF	TGCAGCGTTGTCATCCAGGGCGGGTGGGGCTACACCTTC
many	.	TRBV6-2/TRBV6-3	TRBJ2-1	CASSYRGPNNEQFF	TGTGCCAGCAGTTACAGGGGACCGAACAATGAGCAGTTCTTC
many	.	TRBV19	TRBJ1-5	CASSIDRWQTNQPQHF	TGTGCCAGTAGTATAGATCGATGGCAGACCAATCAGCCCCAGCATTTT
many	.	TRBV7-9	TRBJ2-7	CASSLGAPEAYEQYF	TGTGCCAGCAGCTTAGGGGCACCGGAAGCCTACGAGCAGTACTTC
many	.	TRBV5-8	TRBJ1-5	CASSLEFLNQPQHF	TGTGCCAGCAGCTTGGAATTCCTGAATCAGCCCCAGCATTTT
many	.	TRBV20-1	TRBJ1-2	CSASDGPMSGYGYTF	TGCAGTGCTAGCGACGGGCCCATGTCTGGGTATGGCTACACCTTC
many	.	TRBV20-1	TRBJ2-1	CSARDSSDNEQFF	TGCAGTGCGAGGGACTCCTCTGACAATGAGCAGTTCTTC
many	.	TRBV7-2	TRBJ2-1	CASSPGDYNEQFF	TGTGCCAGCAGCCCCGGTGACTACAATGAGCAGTTCTTC
many	.	TRBV11-2	TRBJ2-5	CASSPLSGQETQYF	TGTGCCAGCAGCCCCCTATCTGGCCAAGAGACCCAGTACTTC
many	.	TRBV27	TRBJ2-5	CASSFGVARETQYF	TGTGCCAGCAGTTTCGGAGTAGCTCGGGAGACCCAGTACTTC
many	TRBD2	TRBV20-1	TRBJ2-3	CSAVPGGGPSYADTQYF	TGCAGTGCTGTACCGGGCGGGGGGCCTTCCTACGCAGATACGCAGTATTTT
many	.	TRBV7-6	TRBJ2-2	CASSRDVQGFAGELFF	TGTGCCAGCAGCCGCGATGTACAGGGTTTTGCCGGGGAGCTGTTTTTT
.	.	TRBV7-3	TRBJ1-1	CASSSLGGARGTEAFF	TGTGCCAGCAGCTCCCTAGGGGGGGCGCGTGGCACTGAAGCTTTCTTT
many	TRBD2	TRBV5-1	TRBJ2-3	CASSLMPSGLTDTQYF	TGCGCCAGCAGCTTGATGCCTAGCGGGCTCACAGATACGCAGTATTTT
many	.	TRBV27	TRBJ2-3	CASSSGPGKTADTQYF	TGTGCCAGCAGTTCCGGCCCAGGAAAAACTGCAGATACGCAGTATTTT
many	.	TRBV20-1	TRBJ2-3	CSARGGGAYADTQYF	TGCAGTGCTAGAGGGGGGGGGGCGTACGCAGATACGCAGTATTTT
many	.	TRBV20-1	TRBJ1-5	CSAMKGNQPQHF	TGCAGTGCTATGAAGGGAAATCAGCCCCAGCATTTT
many	TRBD2	TRBV27	TRBJ2-3	CASSLSYLAGDTQYF	TGTGCCAGCAGTTTATCCTACTTAGCGGGAGATACGCAGTATTTT
many	.	TRBV5-1	TRBJ1-5	CASSLAGTREEPQHF	TGCGCCAGCAGCTTAGCCGGGACCAGGGAGGAGCCCCAGCATTTT
many	.	TRBV15	TRBJ1-2	CATSRDRTGDGYTF	TGTGCCACCAGCAGAGATCGGACGGGCGATGGCTACACCTTC
.	.	TRBV7-3	TRBJ2-2	CASSPLSHTGELFF	TGTGCCAGCAGCCCGCTTAGCCACACCGGGGAGCTGTTTTTT
.	.	TRBV10-2	TRBJ2-4	CASSVGAKNIQYF	TGCGCCAGCAGTGTAGGGGCCAAAAACATTCAGTACTTC
many	TRBD1	TRBV7-2	TRBJ2-1	CASSLALILGTEKYNEQFF	TGTGCCAGCAGCTTAGCCCTGATTCTAGGGACAGAGAAATACAATGAGCAGTTCTTC
many	TRBD1	TRBV9	TRBJ1-1	CASSPWTGNTEAFF	TGTGCCAGCAGCCCCTGGACAGGGAACACTGAAGCTTTCTTT
many	.	TRBV15	TRBJ2-1	CATSREVGFNEQFF	TGTGCCACCAGCAGAGAGGTCGGATTCAATGAGCAGTTCTTC
.	.	TRBV24-1	TRBJ2-7	CATSDKQGVEQYF	TGTGCCACCAGTGACAAACAGGGCGTCGAGCAGTACTTC
many	.	TRBV5-1	TRBJ2-7	CASSLNEASDFRAYEQYF	TGCGCCAGCAGCTTAAATGAAGCGTCGGACTTCCGTGCCTACGAGCAGTACTTC
many	.	TRBV5-1	TRBJ2-5	CASTQGSQETQYF	TGCGCCAGCACTCAGGGGAGCCAAGAGACCCAGTACTTC
many	.	TRBV6-1	TRBJ2-3	CASSEAPTDTQYF	TGTGCCAGCAGTGAAGCACCCACAGATACGCAGTATTTT
many	TRBD1	TRBV5-1	TRBJ2-1	CASSLALGTDEQFF	TGCGCCAGCAGCTTGGCCTTGGGGACAGACGAGCAGTTCTTC
many	TRBD1	TRBV7-2	TRBJ2-5	CASSDTQGAGETQYF	TGTGCCAGCAGCGATACACAGGGGGCAGGAGAGACCCAGTACTTC
many	.	TRBV27	TRBJ1-5	CASTPGHLTEPQHF	TGTGCCAGCACCCCGGGACACCTAACGGAGCCCCAGCATTTT
many	.	TRBV20-1	TRBJ2-1	CSADWLSNEQFF	TGCAGTGCGGACTGGCTCTCCAATGAGCAGTTCTTC